This T cell receptor (beta chain) originates from a study of cytomegalovirus exposure and HLA in healthy donors. Study observations and caveats: Among the CMV-associated chains, three were confirmed in vitro as specific for CMV antigens. Reported performance of the classifier showed diagnosis of cytomegalovirus status with high specificity and sensitivity.

TCRdb's copy holds only in-frame clones and misses some; the assay was immunoSEQ multiplex PCR. This sample has fewer than 90,000 clones, with roughly 95% found just once. To note about this clone: Antigen unknown.

V was shortened by 0 bases and J by 1 base, with 10 bases between the two germline ends. Germline V lookup: CDR1 SGHTA, CDR2 FQGNSA. The CDR3 is made up of 16 amino acids. The TCR sequence derives from a woman aged 18-29 years in good health and CMV-seropositive. The rearrangement links TRBV7-2 to TRBJ2-1; possibly TRBD2 for D (5 bases). Sequenced: PBMCs. CDR3 amino acids: CASSLAGVPSYNEQFF. CDR3 coding DNA: TGTGCCAGCAGCTTAGCCGGGGTACCTTCCTACAATGAGCAGTTCTTC.